This T cell receptor beta chain was recovered during a study of metastatic and nonmetastatic thyroid tumors. Study details: Repertoires from malignant and benign thyroid patients were compared across blood and tumor or nodule tissue. Whole-study findings and limits: In both blood and tumor samples, TCR beta diversity was reported significantly higher for malignant than benign nodules.

Thyroid surgery had not been preceded by any treatment in any patient. In the study's own analysis: Using the CDR3 differences seen across clinicopathological groups, the authors built a distant-metastasis classifier for papillary thyroid cancer, which was meant to discriminate distant-metastatic patients. TCRdb reprocessed the PCR reads using MiXCR. None of the V and J calls come from the authors' own analysis; TCRdb made them. Of 15,000 to 20,000 clones listed, about 25% are singletons. This clone was seen repeatedly, ten times or more. As yet, its antigen is unknown. This CDR3 is built from 16 residues. Germline lookup yields CDR1 MGHRA and CDR2 YSYEKL. After removal of 0 bases from V and 3 bases from J, the junction contained 1 base not matched to a gene.

The material sequenced was adjacent normal tissue. The receptor was isolated from a female donor with papillary thyroid cancer or a benign thyroid nodule (not recorded which). Some clones in this sample may be carry-over from other donors' samples. This sequence joins TRBV4-1 and TRBJ2-1, with TRBD1 matching 11 bases. In DNA, the CDR3 is TGCGCCAGCAGCCAAGATGGGACAGGGGGCTACAATGAGCAGTTCTTC. The encoded protein is CASSQDGTGGYNEQFF.